The next 25 T cell receptor beta chains were all read from a single sample in a study of T-cell reconstitution after alpha-beta-depleted transplantation in children. Unique molecular identifiers were incorporated when the TCRbeta library was constructed. MiXCR, run by TCRdb on the PCR reads, gives a single entry per CDR3 protein. This table holds around 670,000 distinct CDR3 sequences, about 12% found once. The sample consisted of PBMCs, taken before TCRalphabeta/CD19-depleted stem cell transplant. These receptors all come from a girl under 10 years old with congenital amegakaryocytic thrombocytopenia, due to receive a stem cell transplant.

This clonotype was counted only a few times. The chain couples TRBV27 to TRBJ2-7; TRBD2 matches at 7 bases. CDR1 and CDR2 (germline): MNHEY, SMNVEV (reference sequence). The length of the CDR3 is 15 residues. Unmatched junction bases numbered 5, after V lost 3 bases and J lost 0 bases. The CDR3 bases are TGTGCCAGCAGTTTGATAGGGACTACCTCCTACGAGCAGTACTTC. Residues: CASSLIGTTSYEQYF.

This clonotype was counted at least ten times. The chain uses TRBV20-1 and TRBJ2-3; TRBD2 is a possible D gene (5 bases). The CDR3 has 17 amino acids. Germline V CDR1 and CDR2: DFQATT, SNEGSKA (reference sequence). V dropped 6 bases and J dropped 2 bases, with 24 bases sitting between them. CDR3 amino acids: CSACPIKVRGITDTQYF. CDR3 bases: TGCAGTGCATGCCCAATCAAGGTCCGAGGGATCACAGATACGCAGTATTTT.

The chain carries TRBV7-9 and TRBJ1-1; D ambiguous. Per germline, CDR1 SEHNR and CDR2 FQNEAQ (reference sequence). CDR3 length: 14 residues. Trimming pared 2 bases from V and 1 base from J, leaving 8 bases between. The CDR3 bases are TGTGCCAGCAGCTTAAATGAGCCGAACACTGAAGCTTTCTTT. It specifies CASSLNEPNTEAFF.

This clonotype came up many times. The V and J genes are TRBV12-3 or TRBV12-4 and TRBJ2-5, with D possibly matching TRBD2 (5 bases). CDR3 size: 14 residues. Trimming cost V 4 bases and J 1 base, with 10 bases left between them. The CDR3 nucleotides are TGTGCCAGCAGTTGGCGGGCAGTCCAAGAGACCCAGTACTTC. It encodes CASSWRAVQETQYF.

The chain recombines TRBV10-3 with TRBJ2-7; D call uncertain. CDR3 size: 15 residues. Germline-derived CDR1 and CDR2 are ENHRY and SYGVKD. The V end was cut by 1 base, the J end by 4 bases, with 14 bases between. CDR3 in amino acids: CAISELRANIYEQYF. As DNA, the CDR3 is TGTGCCATCAGTGAGTTGCGAGCCAACATTTACGAGCAGTACTTC.

There are many counts of this clonotype. The chain links TRBV7-6 to TRBJ2-1, with 10 bases lining up with TRBD2. The ends lost 0 bases at V and 6 bases at J; junction bases unmatched: 14. This CDR3 spans 19 amino acids. Germline V CDR1 and CDR2: SGHVS, FNYEAQ. The CDR3 loop reads CASSLASGSTGTSVNEQFF. For the CDR3, the DNA is TGTGCCAGCAGCTTAGCGAGTGGGTCCACCGGGACTAGCGTCAATGAGCAGTTCTTC.

The chain has TRBV12-3 or TRBV12-4 and TRBJ1-1; 8 positions agree with TRBD1. The CDR3 consists of 14 residues. With V trimmed by 7 bases and J by 3 bases, 7 bases remained unmatched. CDR3 sequence: CASIPDREYTEAFF. The CDR3 DNA reads TGTGCCAGCATCCCGGACAGGGAGTACACTGAAGCTTTCTTT.

This clonotype was detected many times. No conserved phenylalanine or tryptophan ends this CDR3, so it is likely a read error. Because the CDR3's place on the DNA is in doubt, the DNA is left out and the CDR3 is given as listed by TCRdb. The rearrangement links TRBV12-3 or TRBV12-4 to TRBJ1-5; the table's D call of TRBD1 was not tested on the DNA. The CDR3 is made up of 10 amino acids, end residues included. The CDR3 sequence: CASTNSGTPN.

This chain links TRBV10-3 with TRBJ1-2; TRBD1 aligns across 9 bases. The germline CDR1 and CDR2 sequences are ENHRY and SYGVKD. This CDR3 comprises 13 residues. Unmatched junction bases numbered 10, after V lost 11 bases and J lost 6 bases. The CDR3 nucleotides are TGTGCCGTCTTCCCGGGACAGGGCGATGGCTACACCTTC. Its translation is CAVFPGQGDGYTF.

This clonotype has more than one count but fewer than ten. The genes are TRBV7-9 and TRBJ2-5; 11 bases are a match to TRBD1. Germline V gene lookup returns CDR1 SEHNR and CDR2 FQNEAQ (reference sequence). The J segment lost 2 bases and the V segment lost 5 bases, leaving 7 bases of the junction unmatched. There are 16 residues in the CDR3. The CDR3 DNA sequence: TGTGCCAGCAGCCTCGGGACAGGGGGGATACAAGAGACCCAGTACTTC. It specifies CASSLGTGGIQETQYF. Based on the CDR3 plus reference TRBV7-9 and TRBJ2-5, the full variable domain is DTGVSQNPRHKITKRGQNVTFRCDPISEHNRLYWYRQTLGQGPEFLTYFQNEAQLEKSRLLSDRFSAERPKGSFSTLEIQRTEQGDSAMYLCASSLGTGGIQETQYFGPGTRLLVL.

This clonotype has ten or more counts. This rearrangement joins TRBV5-1 to TRBJ2-7; D is ambiguous. Germline values: CDR1 SGHRS, CDR2 YFSETQ. V was trimmed by 4 bases and J by 6 bases, leaving 14 bases between them. This CDR3 has 13 amino acids. This CDR3 is CASSLMSGLEQYF. In DNA, the CDR3 is TGCGCCAGCAGCCTGATGTCAGGCCTCGAGCAGTACTTC.

The chain employs TRBV12-3 or TRBV12-4 and TRBJ1-2, with TRBD1 as a possible D gene (5 bases). This CDR3 has 14 amino acids. V was pared by 9 bases and J by 1 base, with 15 bases between. Written as DNA, the CDR3 is TGTGCCAGTAGGGGCCACTTGAATAACTATGGCTACACCTTC. It translates to CASRGHLNNYGYTF.

This clonotype was found a few times. The V and J genes are TRBV27 and TRBJ2-3; D remains unclear. V dropped 1 base and J dropped 4 bases, with 12 bases sitting between them. Germline CDR1 MNHEY, CDR2 SMNVEV (reference sequence). The CDR3 extends over 15 amino acids. Here the CDR3 reads CASSLFAIGSDTQYF. CDR3 DNA: TGTGCCAGCAGTTTATTTGCTATTGGTTCAGATACGCAGTATTTT.

This clonotype was counted many times. The V call is TRBV20-1, the J call TRBJ2-7; 7 bases map to TRBD1. The CDR3 is 15 amino acids. Trimming removed 0 bases from V and 3 bases from J; junction bases left unmatched: 8. Per the germline V gene, CDR1 is DFQATT and CDR2 is SNEGSKA (reference sequence). CDR3 nucleotide sequence: TGCAGTGCTAGAGACTTCGGACAGGAGAGCTACGAGCAGTACTTC. Protein product: CSARDFGQESYEQYF.

This clonotype came up a few times. The chain combines TRBV5-1 with TRBJ2-1, with 7 nucleotides matching TRBD2. This CDR3 region has 14 residues. Germline CDR1 is SGHRS and CDR2 is YFSETQ. The V gene end was trimmed by 2 bases and the J gene end by 7 bases; junction bases not matched to a gene: 6. CDR3 residues: CASSFRGEVNEQFF. In DNA, the CDR3 is TGCGCCAGCAGCTTTCGGGGGGAGGTAAATGAGCAGTTCTTC. The full variable domain, rest sourced from reference TRBV5-1 and TRBJ2-1, is KAGVTQTPRYLIKTRGQQVTLSCSPISGHRSVSWYQQTPGQGLQFLFEYFSETQRNKGNFPGRFSGRQFSNSRSEMNVSTLELGDSALYLCASSFRGEVNEQFFGPGTRLTVL.

The V gene is TRBV5-1, the J gene TRBJ2-3; the D call may be TRBD1 or TRBD2 (5 bases each). The V and J ends lost 3 bases and 0 bases respectively, with 14 bases between them. The CDR3 spans 16 residues. Looked up from germline, CDR1 is SGHRS and CDR2 is YFSETQ. The CDR3 DNA follows: TGCGCCAGCAGCTCGTCAGGGACCTCTAGCACAGATACGCAGTATTTT. Translation gives CASSSSGTSSTDTQYF.

This clonotype showed up just a few times. The CDR3 is CSAPLQGAYNEQFF. The CDR3, as DNA: TGCAGTGCCCCCCTACAGGGGGCCTACAATGAGCAGTTCTTC. V usage is TRBV20-1 and J usage is TRBJ2-1, with 8 bases matching TRBD1. The CDR3 contains 14 residues. V shed 6 bases, J shed 2 bases, and the junction held 6 bases outside the gene matches. The V gene's germline CDR1 is DFQATT and CDR2 SNEGSKA (reference sequence).

This clonotype was seen repeatedly, ten times or more. A read error may account for a junction end that differs from germline. The V gene is TRBV5-1, the J gene TRBJ2-7; D remains unclear. The CDR3 length is 11 residues. CDR1 and CDR2 from the germline V gene are SGHRS and YFSETQ. CDR3 loop: CASSLNREQYF. The CDR3 region has the DNA TGTGCCAGCAGTTTAAATCGCGAGCAGTACTTC.

This clonotype was observed many times. The chain recombines TRBV20-1 with TRBJ2-5, with 10 bases that match TRBD2. Per germline, CDR1 DFQATT and CDR2 SNEGSKA (reference sequence). CDR3 size: 16 residues. The trim removed 5 bases at V and 5 bases at J, leaving 14 bases unmatched. CDR3 residues: CSALSALAGEFETQYF. CDR3 nucleotides: TGCAGTGCTTTGTCGGCTCTAGCGGGAGAGTTCGAGACCCAGTACTTC.

About this clonotype itself: A clone one base away is much larger, so this may be a read error. This chain links TRBV10-3 with TRBJ2-7; TRBD2 aligns across 9 bases. The CDR3 length is 13 residues. Germline V gene data show CDR1 as ENHRY and CDR2 as SYGVKD. The CDR3 DNA reads as TGTGCCATCAGCCTAGCGGGAACCTACGAGCAGTGCTTC. Its translation: CAISLAGTYEQCF.

With regard to this clonotype: A much larger clone lies a single base off, so this may be a read error. The chain couples TRBV12-3 or TRBV12-4 to TRBJ2-5; possibly TRBD1 or TRBD2 for D (5 bases each). The CDR3 spans 14 residues. The CDR3 nucleotides are TGTGCCAGCAGTTTGATGGGGGTCCAAGAGACCCAGCACTTC. Its translation is CASSLMGVQETQHF.

In its sample, this clonotype was seen many times. The chain combines TRBV5-4 with TRBJ2-1, with TRBD2 identical over 9 bases. The V segment lost 3 bases and the J segment 7 bases; nucleotides outside the gene matches: 11. Germline CDR1 reads SGHNT; CDR2 reads YYREEE (reference sequence). The CDR3 loop spans 16 amino acids. CDR3 amino acids: CASSSGGGASWNEQFF. CDR3 nucleotides: TGTGCCAGCAGCTCGGGCGGGGGGGCTAGTTGGAATGAGCAGTTCTTC.

This clonotype has a handful of counts. The chain uses TRBV10-3 and TRBJ2-2; TRBD2 agrees at 9 bases. The CDR3 has 16 residues. Germline V gene lookup returns CDR1 ENHRY and CDR2 SYGVKD. The trim removed 4 bases at V and 5 bases at J, leaving 8 bases unmatched. In nucleotides, the CDR3 is TGTGCCATCAGTGTTCTAGCGGGGTCAATTACCGGGGAGCTGTTTTTT. Its protein is CAISVLAGSITGELFF.

Ten or more counts support this clonotype. CDR3 sequence: CSAGQGIGELFF. The CDR3 bases are TGCAGTGCTGGACAGGGAATCGGGGAGCTGTTTTTT. The gene calls are TRBV20-1 and TRBJ2-2; TRBD1 agrees at 8 bases. This CDR3 spans 12 amino acids. J lost 7 bases, V lost 5 bases, and 3 bases had no gene match. Germline lookup yields CDR1 DFQATT and CDR2 SNEGSKA (reference sequence).

This clonotype has only a few counts. The chain couples TRBV7-3 to TRBJ1-2; D ambiguous. Trimming removed 2 bases at V and 7 bases at J, with 11 bases between. The CDR3 runs to 13 residues. The germline gives CDR1 SGHTA, CDR2 FQGTGA. The CDR3 here is CASSLSPISGYTF. CDR3 sequence (DNA): TGTGCCAGCAGCTTATCCCCGATATCTGGCTACACCTTC.